Here is one TCR beta chain with its context. Its cognate antigen is unknown. Germline assignment: CDR1 SGHTA and CDR2 FQGNSA. Trimming took 2 bases from V and 6 from J, leaving 16 bases between them. The CDR3 loop spans 15 amino acids. The assay was immunoSEQ multiplex PCR, and TCRdb's table has in-frame clones only and misses some. This sample has tens of thousands of clones; 70% to 75% occur once, and the top ten carry roughly 1.9%. This specimen belongs to a study of vaccination effects on CD4 cells after COVID-19. Sequencing in the ViraFEST assay came after antigen-specific CD4+ T cells had been expanded with viral peptide pools, which were used to stimulate PBMC. Cells that had been cultured for roughly eleven days were the source of isolated CD4+ T cells. People in the vaccine group had not been infected with SARS-CoV-2 before, and their nucleocapsid antibodies were negative. IL-2 at 10 IU/ml and peptides at about 10 ug/ml were added to cultured PBMC, fewer than 2.5 million per well.

The rearrangement joins TRBV7-2 to TRBJ2-5; perhaps D is TRBD1 or TRBD2 (5 bases each). The TCR originated in a human donor who received a COVID-19 vaccine. Sequences were derived from CD4+ T cells from PBMCs cultured with HCoV-229E spike peptides, sampled before COVID-19 vaccination. The DNA for the CDR3 is TGTGCCAGCAGCTTAACTAGTTGGGGCGAAAAGACCCAGTACTTC. Translation: CASSLTSWGEKTQYF.